Listed here are 8 T cell receptor beta chains from one sample, sequenced in a study of blood T cell repertoires in COVID-19. TCRdb keeps only in-frame clones here, not all; method: immunoSEQ multiplex PCR. The sample has 150,000 to 200,000 clones; approximately 91% are singletons. The sample taken for sequencing was PBMCs or T cells enriched from blood (not recorded which). The source is a woman younger than 30 who had recovered from COVID-19.

The table lists this clone with a count of one. This chain uses TRBV5-1 with TRBJ2-4; D gene ambiguous. V was shortened by 0 bases and J by 7 bases, with 11 bases between the two germline ends. The CDR3 extends over 14 amino acids. Germline V gives CDR1 SGHRS, CDR2 YFSETQ. The CDR3 protein is CASSLDPARNIQYF. The CDR3 bases are TGCGCCAGCAGCTTGGATCCCGCGAGGAACATTCAGTACTTC.

The chain couples TRBV11-1 to TRBJ2-7; weak D call: TRBD2 (5 bases). The germline V and J ends were trimmed by 2 bases and 5 bases, with 13 bases remaining between them. The CDR3 runs 14 residues. Germline CDR1 and CDR2: SGHAT and FQDESV (reference sequence). The chain's CDR3 is CASSLQTSVNEQYF. For the CDR3, the DNA is TGTGCCAGCAGCTTACAAACTAGTGTCAACGAGCAGTACTTC.

The V gene is TRBV5-1, the J gene TRBJ2-7, with a weak D call TRBD2 (5 bases). This CDR3 contains 15 residues. V was clipped by 4 bases and J by 1 base, with 15 bases between them. From germline, CDR1 is SGHRS and CDR2 YFSETQ. The CDR3 coding sequence is TGCGCCAGCAGCCCTAGGACTGGGAGTTCCTACGAGCAGTACTTC. This sequence encodes CASSPRTGSSYEQYF.

V gene TRBV12-5 combines with J gene TRBJ2-2; 13 bases map to TRBD2. Trimming took 4 bases from V and 5 from J; bases not matched to a gene: 10. Germline CDR1 is LGHNT and CDR2 is FRNRAP. The CDR3 runs to 18 residues. The CDR3 DNA reads TGTGCTAGTGGTTCGGGACTAGCGGGGATGAGGGGAACCGGGGAGCTGTTTTTT. This codes for CASGSGLAGMRGTGELFF.

CDR3 nucleotide sequence: TGTGCCAGTACCTCACGGGCCAGGACAGGTGATAGGGACGAGCAGTACTTC. Amino acid sequence: CASTSRARTGDRDEQYF. The chain links TRBV19 to TRBJ2-7; TRBD1 agrees at 7 bases. Trimming at V came to 7 bases and at J to 5 bases, leaving 20 bases not matched to a gene. Germline V gene data show CDR1 as LNHDA and CDR2 as SQIVND (reference sequence). CDR3 length: 17 residues.

The chain carries TRBV12-3 or TRBV12-4 and TRBJ2-5, with D unclear. This CDR3 spans 12 amino acids. V was shortened by 3 bases and J by 5 bases, with 7 bases between the two germline ends. The CDR3 bases are TGTGCCAGCAGTTTCCCTAGGGAGACCCAGTACTTC. Its translation is CASSFPRETQYF.

The chain uses TRBV5-8 and TRBJ2-5, with D possibly matching TRBD1 (6 bases). Per the germline V gene, CDR1 is SGHTS and CDR2 is YDEGEE. Trimming removed 9 bases from V and 3 bases from J, with 18 bases in between. This CDR3 spans 14 amino acids. The CDR3 bases are TGTGCCACCGGAACCGGGACATCAAAAGAGACCCAGTACTTC. Protein sequence: CATGTGTSKETQYF.

The V gene is TRBV7-9, the J gene TRBJ2-2, with D possibly being TRBD2 (5 bases). Germline CDR1 is SEHNR and CDR2 is FQNEAQ (reference sequence). The V and J ends lost 1 base and 5 bases respectively, with 14 bases between them. The CDR3 runs 16 residues. As DNA, the CDR3 is TGTGCCAGCAGCTTAGGGACGGGATTAACAACCGGGGAGCTGTTTTTT. It codes for CASSLGTGLTTGELFF.